This T cell receptor (beta chain) originates from a study of beta chain features in type 1 diabetes. Study-wide background: Across the samples, some 99 million sorted cells were examined in total.

Findings and caveats of the study: An over-representation of cells with high TCR expression could result from cDNA sequencing. The study found moderately but significantly shorter TCRB CDR3s in all four CD4+ subsets of Type 1 diabetes patients.

cDNA synthesis used the whole RNA isolate, giving expressed TCRB sequences. The read count averaged roughly 3.5 million across naive, central memory and regulatory T cell samples. Libraries were prepared by immunoSEQ multiplex PCR; TCRdb keeps only in-frame clonotypes and omits some of them. The top ten hold around 0.035% of the sample, which has 400,000 to 500,000 clones, approximately 13% seen once. Concerning this clone itself: Antigen specificity is unknown.

The CDR3 covers 14 residues. Germline CDR1 is ENHRY and CDR2 is SYGVKD. Trimming shortened V by 2 bases and J by 5 bases, and 11 bases separated the two germline ends. What was sequenced was naive CD4+ T cells from blood. The receptor's source is a man aged 25 to 45 in good health. V gene TRBV10-3 combines with J gene TRBJ2-3; TRBD2 might be the D (6 bases). The CDR3 coding sequence is TGTGCCATCAGTGAGGGAAGGGAGGTAGATACGCAGTATTTT. Its protein is CAISEGREVDTQYF.